The clone carrying this T cell receptor (beta chain) was recorded many times. The read finishes 3 residues shy of the CDR3 end, and the germline J gene is used to complete it. This sample is drawn from a study of T cell clonality in common variable immunodeficiency. V was cut by 7 bases and J by 4 bases, with 17 bases left in between. The length of the CDR3 is 14 residues. Germline V lookup: CDR1 LNHDA, CDR2 SQIVND (reference sequence). Here immunoSEQ multiplex PCR was the method, and the copy in TCRdb shows in-frame clones only, minus some. Recorded here are under 40,000 clones, with no singletons, and the ten leading clones hold around 3.2%.

The V call is TRBV19, the J call TRBJ2-7; TRBD1 is a possible D gene (6 bases). The sequence was obtained from a person between 18 and 75 years old in good health. Material for sequencing was peripheral blood mononuclear cells. This CDR3 reads CASKGQTGRYEQYF. CDR3 DNA (partial): TGTGCCAGTAAAGGCCAAACAGGGCGTTACGAG.